The next 6 T cell receptor beta chains were all read from a single sample in a study of blood T cell repertoires in COVID-19. Profiled with immunoSEQ multiplex PCR; TCRdb holds only in-frame clones, not every one. The repertoire holds some 250,000 clones, around 89% seen once, with roughly 8.6% in the top ten. Sequencing was carried out using PBMCs or T cells enriched from blood (not recorded which). Receptors were obtained from a man aged 40-49 years who had recovered from COVID-19.

The V call is TRBV19, the J call TRBJ1-1, with unresolved D. This CDR3 contains 15 residues. The germline CDR1 and CDR2 sequences are LNHDA and SQIVND (reference sequence). The V and J ends lost 5 bases and 2 bases respectively, with 15 bases between them. The CDR3 bases are TGTGCCAGTAGTCCCCGTGCAGAATCTAACACTGAAGCTTTCTTT. It codes for CASSPRAESNTEAFF. The entire variable domain, with the rest obtained from reference TRBV19 and TRBJ1-1, is as follows: DGGITQSPKYLFRKEGQNVTLSCEQNLNHDAMYWYRQDPGQGLRLIYYSQIVNDFQKGDIAEGYSVSREKKESFPLTVTSAQKNPTAFYLCASSPRAESNTEAFFGQGTRLTVV.

The genes are TRBV9 and TRBJ2-5; the D gene is possibly TRBD2 (5 bases). The V and J ends lost 4 bases and 4 bases respectively, with 23 bases between them. CDR1 and CDR2 (germline): SGDLS, YYNGEE. The CDR3 runs 17 residues. The CDR3 loop reads CASSFGRGLPAGETQYF. CDR3 sequence (DNA): TGTGCCAGCAGCTTTGGCCGAGGGCTCCCAGCAGGAGAGACCCAGTACTTC.

This chain uses TRBV9 with TRBJ2-1; 7 nucleotides agree with TRBD2. The CDR3 totals 15 residues. Germline V lookup: CDR1 SGDLS, CDR2 YYNGEE. Unmatched junction bases numbered 3, after V lost 0 bases and J lost 3 bases. The CDR3 loop reads CASSVAPSGYNEQFF. In DNA, the CDR3 is TGTGCCAGCAGCGTAGCTCCTAGCGGCTACAATGAGCAGTTCTTC.

The chain carries TRBV7-9 and TRBJ2-7; no clear D. CDR3 length: 13 amino acids. Trimming pared 2 bases from V and 6 bases from J, leaving 11 bases between. Germline-derived CDR1 and CDR2 are SEHNR and FQNEAQ (reference sequence). This CDR3 reads CASSLSTTSEQYF. CDR3 nucleotides: TGTGCCAGCAGCTTATCTACTACCTCCGAGCAGTACTTC.

This sequence joins TRBV7-9 and TRBJ2-5, with a tentative D call TRBD2 (5 bases). Trimming shortened V by 5 bases and J by 2 bases, and 15 bases separated the two germline ends. Per the germline V gene, CDR1 is SEHNR and CDR2 is FQNEAQ (reference sequence). There are 15 residues in the CDR3. CDR3 bases: TGTGCCAGCAGCCGAACAACTAGTTCTCAAGAGACCCAGTACTTC. As protein: CASSRTTSSQETQYF.

The chain couples TRBV19 to TRBJ2-6; D unresolved. This CDR3 is 14 amino acids long. CDR1 and CDR2 (germline): LNHDA, SQIVND (reference sequence). The germline V and J ends were trimmed by 4 bases and 0 bases, with 4 bases remaining between them. The CDR3 protein is CASSTGSGANVLTF. The CDR3 coding sequence is TGTGCCAGTAGTACGGGCTCTGGGGCCAACGTCCTGACTTTC.